A single sample gave rise to the 18 T cell receptor beta chains below, sequenced in a study of blood T cell repertoires in COVID-19. Produced via immunoSEQ multiplex PCR; TCRdb's table is partial and in-frame only. There are 15,000 to 20,000 clones in the sample; over 75% occur only once, and about 6% lies in the top ten. Material for sequencing was peripheral blood. The receptors were sampled from a human donor in a cohort sampled during active COVID-19.

The chain has TRBV4-2 and TRBJ2-7, with 11 nucleotides matching TRBD2. CDR1 LGHNA and CDR2 YNFKEQ come from the germline V gene. Trimming cost V 4 bases and J 5 bases; bases outside gene matches: 10. The CDR3 is made up of 16 amino acids. CDR3: CASSPRPLAGVDEQYF. The CDR3 DNA is TGTGCCAGCAGCCCACGTCCACTAGCGGGAGTCGACGAGCAGTACTTC.

There are a few counts of this clone. The V and J genes are TRBV9 and TRBJ1-2, with TRBD1 as a possible D gene (5 bases). The CDR3 runs 15 residues. Germline CDR1 SGDLS, CDR2 YYNGEE. V lost 6 bases, J lost 4 bases, and 19 bases lay in between. CDR3 loop: CASTGLKTESYGYTF. As DNA, the CDR3 is TGTGCCAGCACCGGGTTGAAGACAGAAAGCTATGGCTACACCTTC.

V is TRBV28 and J is TRBJ2-7; no reliable D call. Germline V CDR1 and CDR2: MDHEN, SYDVKM. CDR3 length: 13 amino acids. Trimming shortened V by 3 bases and J by 1 base, and 7 bases separated the two germline ends. The CDR3 region is CASSLRQSYEQYF. The CDR3 DNA follows: TGTGCCAGCAGTTTGCGGCAGTCCTACGAGCAGTACTTC.

This chain joins TRBV28 and TRBJ1-2; 10 bases line up with TRBD1. Germline CDR1 MDHEN, CDR2 SYDVKM. This CDR3 region has 15 residues. V lost 6 bases, J lost 4 bases, and 8 bases stayed unmatched. CDR3 sequence reads: CASSQDRGHGYGYTF. CDR3 nucleotide sequence: TGTGCCAGCAGCCAAGACAGGGGGCACGGCTATGGCTACACCTTC.

This clone was seen only a few times. The chain uses TRBV27 and TRBJ2-1; weak D call: TRBD2 (5 bases). Germline CDR1 is MNHEY and CDR2 is SMNVEV (reference sequence). The germline V and J ends were trimmed by 7 bases and 3 bases, with 13 bases remaining between them. This CDR3 contains 14 residues. In DNA form, the CDR3 reads TGTGCCAGCATCAACTCGAGCGGCTACAATGAGCAGTTCTTC. The encoded protein is CASINSSGYNEQFF.

The V gene is TRBV29-1, the J gene TRBJ1-2; 12 nucleotides align to TRBD1. The V gene's germline CDR1 is SQVTM and CDR2 ANQGSEA. Trimming removed 4 bases from V and 3 bases from J; junction bases left unmatched: 12. The CDR3 consists of 17 residues. CDR3 in DNA: TGCAGCGTTGCCCCCGGGACAGGGGGCGCAGAGGACTATGGCTACACCTTC. This translates into CSVAPGTGGAEDYGYTF.

This chain uses TRBV3-1 (or the pseudogene TRBV3-2) with TRBJ1-1; D gene unclear. Deletions cut 1 base from V and 7 bases from J, with 4 bases between. Germline V lookup: CDR1 LGHDT, CDR2 YNNKEL (reference sequence). CDR3 length: 11 residues. The CDR3 sequence is CASSQAGEAFF. The CDR3 DNA is TGTGCCAGCAGCCAAGCAGGTGAAGCTTTCTTT.

V and J are TRBV10-2 and TRBJ2-7; D not certain. V lost 0 bases and J 1 base, leaving 13 bases between the germline ends. This CDR3 is built from 16 residues. Germline values: CDR1 WSHSY, CDR2 SAAADI. CDR3 DNA: TGCGCCAGCAGTGAGTCTACCTTAGTCGTATCCTACGAGCAGTACTTC. It yields the protein CASSESTLVVSYEQYF.

V usage is TRBV6-6 and J usage is TRBJ1-4; possible D gene TRBD1, 6 bases. Germline V gene sequence: CDR1 MNHNY, CDR2 SVGAGI (reference sequence). V was pared by 0 bases and J by 2 bases, with 7 bases between. This CDR3 region has 15 residues. The CDR3 sequence: CASSYSGGTNEKLFF. The CDR3, as DNA: TGTGCCAGCAGTTACTCTGGGGGCACTAATGAAAAACTGTTTTTT.

This chain links TRBV7-2 with TRBJ2-3; 7 bases agree with TRBD2. This CDR3 has 15 amino acids. The V gene end was trimmed by 3 bases and the J gene end by 2 bases; junction bases not matched to a gene: 5. Germline CDR1 is SGHTA and CDR2 is FQGNSA. CDR3 sequence reads: CASSFTGGYTDTQYF. CDR3 coding DNA: TGTGCCAGCAGCTTTACGGGAGGCTACACAGATACGCAGTATTTT.

The chain carries TRBV28 and TRBJ1-2, with 10 bases identical to TRBD1. Trimming cost V 5 bases and J 6 bases; bases outside gene matches: 12. In germline, CDR1 is MDHEN, CDR2 SYDVKM. This CDR3 spans 16 amino acids. DNA for the CDR3: TGTGCCAGCAGTCCAAGAAGGGACAGGGGAATGGATGGCTACACCTTC. It yields the protein CASSPRRDRGMDGYTF.

V and J are TRBV28 and TRBJ1-6, with 10 bases matching TRBD1. The trim removed 10 bases at V and 9 bases at J, leaving 12 bases unmatched. The CDR3 sequence is 15 residues long. Per the germline V gene, CDR1 is MDHEN and CDR2 is SYDVKM. CDR3 in DNA: TGTGCCACCCTTTATCGGGACAGGGGAACTTCACCCCTCCACTTT. Amino acids: CATLYRDRGTSPLHF.

This chain joins TRBV12-3 or TRBV12-4 and TRBJ2-4, with 7 bases fitting TRBD1. V trimming: 6 bases; J trimming: 8 bases; junction bases outside the gene matches: 7. This CDR3 spans 13 amino acids. As DNA, the CDR3 is TGTGCCAGCAGCCAGGACAGGATTGACATTCAGTACTTC. Translation: CASSQDRIDIQYF.

The V and J genes are TRBV5-6 and TRBJ2-7; D call uncertain. The germline CDR1 and CDR2 sequences are SGHDT and YYEEEE. CDR3 size: 12 residues. The V end lost 2 bases, the J end lost 3 bases, and 6 bases lay between the germline ends. CDR3 sequence reads: CASSFTGYEQYF. Here the CDR3 DNA reads TGTGCCAGCAGCTTTACCGGCTACGAGCAGTACTTC.

The V gene is TRBV19, the J gene TRBJ2-3; 8 nucleotides match TRBD2. The CDR3 is 15 residues long. Germline lookup yields CDR1 LNHDA and CDR2 SQIVND (reference sequence). The trim removed 10 bases at V and 6 bases at J, leaving 15 bases unmatched. CDR3 amino acids: CATLSGTSKGDTQYF. Here the CDR3 DNA reads TGTGCCACCTTATCCGGGACTAGTAAAGGGGATACGCAGTATTTT.

V and J are TRBV4-3 and TRBJ2-7; 7 nucleotides align to TRBD1. V lost 4 bases and J lost 5; bases outside the gene matches: 14. Germline loops: CDR1 LGHNA, CDR2 YSLEER. The CDR3 length is 16 residues. CDR3: CASSRSLEGGGHEQYF. CDR3 nucleotide sequence: TGCGCCAGCAGCCGAAGTCTCGAAGGGGGCGGCCACGAGCAGTACTTC.

The V and J genes are TRBV25-1 and TRBJ1-5; D possibly corresponds to TRBD1 (5 bases). The germline V gene has CDR1 MGHDK and CDR2 SYGVNS. The CDR3 totals 14 residues. Trimming cost V 8 bases and J 6 bases, with 17 bases left between them. The CDR3 here is CASGEDKMGQPQHF. DNA for the CDR3: TGTGCCAGCGGGGAGGACAAAATGGGTCAGCCCCAGCATTTT.

The V call is TRBV27, the J call TRBJ2-5; 7 bases match TRBD2. CDR1 and CDR2 from the germline V gene are MNHEY and SMNVEV (reference sequence). With 1 base clipped from V and 9 bases from J, the junction kept 11 bases outside the gene matches. The CDR3 runs 15 residues. This CDR3 reads CASSLLGRELLAQYF. Written as DNA, the CDR3 is TGTGCCAGCAGTTTATTGGGGCGGGAGCTCTTGGCCCAGTACTTC.